This TCR beta chain came from a study of CD8 T cells in ankylosing spondylitis. Broader study findings: The study identified a TCR beta motif of several highly homologous variants that appeared characteristic of ankylosing spondylitis blood. Clones linked to disease were reported to show significant enrichment in matched ankylosing spondylitis synovial fluid. Previously reported in reactive arthritis synovial fluid and blood were some of the motif variants.

About this clonotype itself: The target antigen is unknown.

Using quantitative 5'-RACE with molecular barcodes, the authors made TCR beta libraries. MiXCR was run by TCRdb on the 5' RACE reads, yielding one entry per CDR3 protein. The sample shows approximately 300,000 distinct CDR3 sequences, roughly 8% of them seen only once. Trimming pared 4 bases from V and 5 bases from J, leaving 18 bases between. Germline V CDR1 and CDR2: LNHDA, SQIVND (reference sequence). This CDR3 region has 16 residues. This chain uses TRBV19 with TRBJ1-5; no clear D. Source material: blood, either unsorted or a sorted T cell fraction (not recorded which). The sequence was obtained from a male donor with ankylosing spondylitis. The CDR3 DNA sequence: TGTGCCAGTAGTACCCAGGCGGGCAGGCCTGATCAGCCCCAGCATTTT. Its translation: CASSTQAGRPDQPQHF.